This TCR beta chain derives from a study of cytomegalovirus exposure and HLA in healthy donors (TCRdb year 2017). For the study in its entirety: According to a later analysis, the 100 to 150 validation repertoires were produced on the same platform as the roughly 720 repertoires of the first cohort. The study was designed to test whether signatures of past pathogen exposure could be identified by cataloging public T cell receptors. A separate validation cohort of some 130 different subjects was used in addition to the approximately 610-subject first cohort. High-throughput TCR immunosequencing, statistical association of individual TCRs with disease status, and machine learning were combined to predict cytomegalovirus infection status.

General study outcomes and caveats: The classifier was reported to diagnose cytomegalovirus status with high specificity and sensitivity in both the original cohort and the validation cohort. The authors suggested that the approach could potentially be extended to other disease states and immunological phenotypes. A few of the identified cytomegalovirus-associated TCR beta chains were confirmed in vitro to be specific for cytomegalovirus antigens. Subsequent analysis determined that TCRs grouped into clusters in the first cohort also showed a tendency toward co-occurrence across the approximately 120 validation repertoires, and 94% of cluster scores exceeded 0. The study gave a list of 150 to 200 TCR beta chains associated with cytomegalovirus. Most TCR sequences were observed very rarely across donors, whereas some public TCRs were present in many individuals. A later analysis had no HLA typing for the validation cohort, so co-occurrence there was scored across all 110 or so repertoires.

Worth noting for this clone: It lacks a known antigen. Base qualities are missing; no much larger clone stands one base away.

The CDR3 holds 13 amino acids from the cysteine to the phenylalanine. Of all the DNA, just the CDR3 is kept, 39 bases in frame from base 1. V is pared back by 1 base and J by 2 bases, with 4 bases lying between the germline termini. Via the germline V gene (reference sequence), CDR1 is LNHNV and CDR2 YYDKDF. Preparation of the library involved the immunoSEQ multiplex PCR assay. Under the source paper's analysis protocol: To diagnose cytomegalovirus status from the catalog of TCR beta chain sequences, a statistical classification framework was built. TCRdb limited this immuneACCESS table to in-frame rearrangements with V and J called. A share of clones is missing; checked studies link under half to unresolved V genes, and the rest is unexplained. V, J and clone size reflect that table, while D and trimming were determined from the DNA. Recorded for this sample are about 250,000 clones; about 90% of them occurred a single time. Around 13% of the sample comes from the top ten.

Separate from the approximately 670-subject first cohort, the validation cohort of 95 to 150 subjects was the group to which the donors belonged. In this chain, TRBV15 is recombined with TRBJ2-3; the D segment cannot be called with confidence. This receptor was taken from a young man in good health and CMV-seropositive. Specimen: PBMCs. CDR3 protein: CATSRGYTDTQYF. The nucleotides read TGTGCCACCAGCAGAGGTTACACAGATACGCAGTATTTT.